This T cell receptor beta chain was recorded in a study of regulatory T cells in long-lasting Graves disease. This clonotype was detected ten times or more. The time point here: newly diagnosed GD, antithyroid drugs for less than 3 months. The TCR library used RNA extracted from PBMCs. Library construction for TCR beta used iRepertoire HTBI primers and Arm-PCR of CDR3 regions. TCRdb used MiXCR to reprocess the multiplex PCR reads, holding one entry per CDR3 protein. The sample lists over 200,000 distinct CDR3 sequences, about 18% occurring once. A further study also used this sample, focusing on T cells in Graves' hyperthyroidism and ophthalmopathy.

Sequenced material: peripheral blood mononuclear cells (PBMCs), taken at new diagnosis, from a patient treated with antithyroid drugs. This receptor was obtained from a woman under 40 with Graves disease.

The CDR3 is CASSSDRLLNTEAFF. CDR3 coding DNA: TGTGCCAGCAGTTCGGATCGACTTCTGAACACTGAAGCTTTCTTT. The chain links TRBV12-3 or TRBV12-4 to TRBJ1-1; D gene unclear. The length of the CDR3 is 15 residues. Trimming shortened V by 4 bases and J by 0 bases, and 12 bases separated the two germline ends.